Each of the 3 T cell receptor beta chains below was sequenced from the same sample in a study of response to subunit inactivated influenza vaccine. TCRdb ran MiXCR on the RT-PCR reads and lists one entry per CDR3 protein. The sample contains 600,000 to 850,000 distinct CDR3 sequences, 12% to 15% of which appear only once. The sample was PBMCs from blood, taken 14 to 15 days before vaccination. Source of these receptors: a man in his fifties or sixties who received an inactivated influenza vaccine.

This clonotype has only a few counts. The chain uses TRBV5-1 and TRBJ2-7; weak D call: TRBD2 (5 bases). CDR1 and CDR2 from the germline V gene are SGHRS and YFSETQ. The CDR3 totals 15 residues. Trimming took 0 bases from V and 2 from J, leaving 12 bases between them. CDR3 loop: CASSLDIRETYEQYF. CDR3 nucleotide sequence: TGCGCCAGCAGCTTGGATATACGGGAAACCTACGAGCAGTACTTC.

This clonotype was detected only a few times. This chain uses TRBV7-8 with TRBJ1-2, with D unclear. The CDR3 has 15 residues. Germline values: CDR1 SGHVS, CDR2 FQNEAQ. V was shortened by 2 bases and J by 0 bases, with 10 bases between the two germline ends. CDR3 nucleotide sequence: TGTGCCAGCAGCTTACTTGGGCCTCCTAACTATGGCTACACCTTC. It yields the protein CASSLLGPPNYGYTF. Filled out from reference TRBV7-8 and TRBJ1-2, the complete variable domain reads GAGVSQSPRYKVAKRGQDVALRCDPISGHVSLFWYQQALGQGPEFLTYFQNEAQLDKSGLPSDRFFAERPEGSVSTLKIQRTQQEDSAVYLCASSLLGPPNYGYTFGSGTRLTVV.

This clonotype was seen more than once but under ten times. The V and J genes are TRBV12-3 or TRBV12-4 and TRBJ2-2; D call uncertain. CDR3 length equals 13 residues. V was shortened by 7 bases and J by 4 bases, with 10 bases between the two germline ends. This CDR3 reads CASTPRPTGELFF. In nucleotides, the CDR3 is TGTGCCAGCACCCCACGGCCCACCGGGGAGCTGTTTTTT.